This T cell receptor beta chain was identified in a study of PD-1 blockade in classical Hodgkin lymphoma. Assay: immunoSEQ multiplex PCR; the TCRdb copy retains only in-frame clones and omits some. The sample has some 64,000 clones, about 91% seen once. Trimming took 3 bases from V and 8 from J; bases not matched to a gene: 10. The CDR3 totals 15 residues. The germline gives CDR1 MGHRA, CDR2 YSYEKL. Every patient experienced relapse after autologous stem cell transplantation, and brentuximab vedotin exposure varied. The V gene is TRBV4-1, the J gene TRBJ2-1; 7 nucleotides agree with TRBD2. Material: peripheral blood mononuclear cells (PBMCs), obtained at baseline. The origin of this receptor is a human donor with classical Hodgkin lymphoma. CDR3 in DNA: TGCGCCAGCAGCCAGACCCCGGGGCTAGCGGATGAGCAGTTCTTC. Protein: CASSQTPGLADEQFF.